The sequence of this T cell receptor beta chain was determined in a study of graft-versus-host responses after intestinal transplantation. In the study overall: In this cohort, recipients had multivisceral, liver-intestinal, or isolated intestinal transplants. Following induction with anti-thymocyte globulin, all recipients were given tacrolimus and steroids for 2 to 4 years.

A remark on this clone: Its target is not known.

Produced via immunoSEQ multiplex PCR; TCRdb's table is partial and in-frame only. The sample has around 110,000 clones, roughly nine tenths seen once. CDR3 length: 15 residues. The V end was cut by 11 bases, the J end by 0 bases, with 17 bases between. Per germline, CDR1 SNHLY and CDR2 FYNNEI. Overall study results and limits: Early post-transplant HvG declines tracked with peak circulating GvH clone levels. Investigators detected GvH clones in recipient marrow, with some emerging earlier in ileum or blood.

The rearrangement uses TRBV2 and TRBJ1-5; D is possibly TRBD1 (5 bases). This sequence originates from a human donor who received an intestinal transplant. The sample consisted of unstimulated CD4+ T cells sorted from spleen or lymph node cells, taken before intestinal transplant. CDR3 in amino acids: CAGGRTPYSNQPQHF. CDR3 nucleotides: TGTGCCGGTGGAAGGACACCGTATAGCAATCAGCCCCAGCATTTT.